This T cell receptor beta chain appears in the sequencing data of a study of human T cells and chemical hapten exposure. Study in general: DPC at 2% was the sensitizing agent, placed on about 2 cm by about 2 cm of upper inner arm skin.

About this clonotype: As yet, its antigen is unknown.

The study's findings and limits: Once DPC sensitization occurred, TCRs above 1 in 1000 frequency showed no change.

Unique molecular identifiers were affixed to discrete cDNA molecules within the library. One entry per CDR3 protein, called by TCRdb with MiXCR from the RACE reads. The sample consists of 55,000 to 75,000 distinct CDR3 sequences, around 12% of them appearing once. Documented time point: patch test 3, about 24 weeks after DPC sensitization. Stated treatment: therapeutic diphenylcyclopropenone sensitization with weekly scalp DPC. Alopecia patients between 18 and 70 years old and suitable for DPC were used as donors. CDR1 and CDR2 from the germline V gene are DFQATT and SNEGSKA (reference sequence). The CDR3 totals 15 residues. V lost 3 bases, J lost 4 bases, and 19 bases lay in between.

The input for sequencing was whole blood, taken in connection with sensitization to the hapten diphenylcyclopropenone (DPC). The V gene is TRBV20-1, the J gene TRBJ2-7, with a tentative D call TRBD1 (6 bases). The TCR comes from a man aged 30 to 45 with alopecia areata. Some clones in this sample may be carry-over from other donors' samples. The CDR3 sequence: CSASGNRVFAYEQYF. CDR3 nucleotide sequence: TGCAGTGCTAGCGGAAACAGGGTTTTCGCTTACGAGCAGTACTTC.